The entry that follows covers one TCR beta chain sequence. The data derive from a study of blood T cell repertoires in COVID-19. Across the study: T cells, B-cell-depleted T cells, or PBMCs provided the cDNA or gDNA that served as material.

Data came from immunoSEQ multiplex PCR; TCRdb stores just in-frame clones and leaves some out. The profile covers around 47,000 clones, with 81% appearing a single time and about 27% taken by the ten largest. Patients from Seattle were sampled longitudinally, starting during active infection. Germline V CDR1 and CDR2: GTSNPN, SVGIG (reference sequence). The CDR3 extends over 15 amino acids. Losses at the gene ends were 7 bases for V and 10 bases for J; bases not matched to a gene: 12. The rearrangement joins TRBV30 to TRBJ2-1, with 14 bases lining up with TRBD2. Sequences were obtained from peripheral blood. This sequence was found in a woman aged 80 or over with COVID-19, enrolled during active disease. Written as DNA, the CDR3 is TGTGCCTCGGGACTAGCGGGAGCTCGGGTAGGCGAGCAGTTCTTC. Translating gives CASGLAGARVGEQFF.